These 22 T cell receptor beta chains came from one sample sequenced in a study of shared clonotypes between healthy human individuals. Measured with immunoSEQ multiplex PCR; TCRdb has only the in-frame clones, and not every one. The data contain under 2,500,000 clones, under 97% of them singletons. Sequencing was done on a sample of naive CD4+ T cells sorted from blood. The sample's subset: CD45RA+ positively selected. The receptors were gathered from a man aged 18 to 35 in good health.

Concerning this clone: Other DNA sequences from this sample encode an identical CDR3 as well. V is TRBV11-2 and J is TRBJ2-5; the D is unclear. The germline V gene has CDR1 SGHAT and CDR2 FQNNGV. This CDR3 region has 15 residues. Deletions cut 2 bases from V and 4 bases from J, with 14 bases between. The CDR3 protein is CASSLNPLWGETQYF. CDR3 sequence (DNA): TGTGCCAGCAGCTTAAATCCATTGTGGGGAGAGACCCAGTACTTC. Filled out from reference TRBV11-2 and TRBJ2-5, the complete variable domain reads EAGVAQSPRYKIIEKRQSVAFWCNPISGHATLYWYQQILGQGPKLLIQFQNNGVVDDSQLPKDRFSAERLKGVDSTLKIQPAKLEDSAVYLCASSLNPLWGETQYFGPGTRLLVL.

The CDR3, as DNA: TGTGCCAGCAGGGTACTAGCGGGGTTTACAGATACGCAGTATTTT. Protein sequence: CASRVLAGFTDTQYF. This rearrangement joins TRBV2 to TRBJ2-3, with 10 nucleotides matching TRBD2. V shed 6 bases, J shed 3 bases, and the junction held 6 bases outside the gene matches. The CDR3 runs to 15 residues. Germline CDR1 SNHLY, CDR2 FYNNEI.

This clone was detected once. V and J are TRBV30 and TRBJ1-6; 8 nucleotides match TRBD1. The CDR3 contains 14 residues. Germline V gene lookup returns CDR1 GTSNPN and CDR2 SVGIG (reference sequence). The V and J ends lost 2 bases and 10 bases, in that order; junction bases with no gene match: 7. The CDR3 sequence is CAWSSDRGVSPLHF. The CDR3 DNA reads TGTGCCTGGAGTTCCGACAGGGGAGTGTCACCCCTCCACTTT.

CDR3 nucleotide sequence: TGTGCCAGCAGCTTGAGACTAGCGGGGGTCACAGATACGCAGTATTTT. It specifies CASSLRLAGVTDTQYF. The gene calls are TRBV5-4 and TRBJ2-3; TRBD2 aligns across 12 bases. This CDR3 is 16 amino acids long. The V gene end was trimmed by 1 base and the J gene end by 2 bases; junction bases not matched to a gene: 2. The germline V gene has CDR1 SGHNT and CDR2 YYREEE (reference sequence).

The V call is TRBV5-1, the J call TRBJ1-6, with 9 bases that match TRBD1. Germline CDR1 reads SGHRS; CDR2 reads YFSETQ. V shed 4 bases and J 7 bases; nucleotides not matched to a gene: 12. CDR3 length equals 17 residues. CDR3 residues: CASSLRAGQGRNSPLHF. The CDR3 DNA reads TGCGCCAGCAGCCTAAGGGCCGGACAGGGGAGAAATTCACCCCTCCACTTT.

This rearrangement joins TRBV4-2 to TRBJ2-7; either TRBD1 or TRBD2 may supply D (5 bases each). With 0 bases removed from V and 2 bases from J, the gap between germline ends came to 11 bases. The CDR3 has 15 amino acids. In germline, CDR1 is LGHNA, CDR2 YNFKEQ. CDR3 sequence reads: CASSQDPGRTYEQYF. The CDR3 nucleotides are TGTGCCAGCAGCCAAGATCCGGGACGTACCTACGAGCAGTACTTC.

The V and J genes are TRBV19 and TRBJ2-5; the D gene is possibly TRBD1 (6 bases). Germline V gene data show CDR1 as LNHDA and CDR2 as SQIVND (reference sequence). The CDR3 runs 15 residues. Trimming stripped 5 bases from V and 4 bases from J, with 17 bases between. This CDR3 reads CASSGAWGLRETQYF. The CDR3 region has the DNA TGTGCCAGTAGTGGGGCCTGGGGGCTGAGAGAGACCCAGTACTTC.

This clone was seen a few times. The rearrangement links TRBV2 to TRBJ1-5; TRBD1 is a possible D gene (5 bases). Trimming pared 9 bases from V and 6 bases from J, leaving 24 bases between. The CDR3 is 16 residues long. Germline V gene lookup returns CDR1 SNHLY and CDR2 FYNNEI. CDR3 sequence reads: CASRLGRVLSSQPQHF. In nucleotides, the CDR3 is TGTGCCAGTCGCTTGGGGCGCGTTTTGTCGAGTCAGCCCCAGCATTTT.

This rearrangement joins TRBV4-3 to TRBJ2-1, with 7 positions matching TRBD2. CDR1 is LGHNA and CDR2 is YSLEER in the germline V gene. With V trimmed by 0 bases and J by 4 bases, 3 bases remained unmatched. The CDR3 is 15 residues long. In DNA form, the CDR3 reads TGCGCCAGCAGCCAAGATCTAGCGGCTTACAATGAGCAGTTCTTC. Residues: CASSQDLAAYNEQFF.

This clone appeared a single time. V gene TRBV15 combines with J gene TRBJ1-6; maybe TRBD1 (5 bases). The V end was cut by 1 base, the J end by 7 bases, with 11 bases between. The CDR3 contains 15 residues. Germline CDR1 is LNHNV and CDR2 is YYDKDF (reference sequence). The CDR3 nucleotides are TGTGCCACCAGCAGAGTTCCGGGGCTAAATTCACCCCTCCACTTT. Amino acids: CATSRVPGLNSPLHF. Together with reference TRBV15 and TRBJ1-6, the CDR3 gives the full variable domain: DAMVIQNPRYQVTQFGKPVTLSCSQTLNHNVMYWYQQKSSQAPKLLFHYYDKDFNNEADTPDNFQSRRPNTSFCFLDIRSPGLGDTAMYLCATSRVPGLNSPLHFGNGTRLTVT.

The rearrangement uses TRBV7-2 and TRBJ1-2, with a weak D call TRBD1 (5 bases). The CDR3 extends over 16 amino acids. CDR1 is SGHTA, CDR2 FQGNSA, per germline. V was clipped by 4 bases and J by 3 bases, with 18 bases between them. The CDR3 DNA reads TGTGCCAGCAGCTCGTACTCGGGGCTCGGGGACTATGGCTACACCTTC. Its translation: CASSSYSGLGDYGYTF.

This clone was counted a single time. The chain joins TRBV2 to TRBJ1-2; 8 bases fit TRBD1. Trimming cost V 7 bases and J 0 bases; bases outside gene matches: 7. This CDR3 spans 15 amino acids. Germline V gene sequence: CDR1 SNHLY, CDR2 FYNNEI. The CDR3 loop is CASTGTGAANYGYTF. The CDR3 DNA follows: TGTGCCAGCACCGGGACAGGCGCCGCTAACTATGGCTACACCTTC. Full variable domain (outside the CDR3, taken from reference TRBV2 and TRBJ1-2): EPEVTQTPSHQVTQMGQEVILRCVPISNHLYFYWYRQILGQKVEFLVSFYNNEISEKSEIFDDQFSVERPDGSNFTLKIRSTKLEDSAMYFCASTGTGAANYGYTFGSGTRLTVV.

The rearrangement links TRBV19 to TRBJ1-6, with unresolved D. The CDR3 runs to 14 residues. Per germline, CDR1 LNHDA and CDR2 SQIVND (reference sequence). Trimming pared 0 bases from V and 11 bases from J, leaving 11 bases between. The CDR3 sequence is CASSIDLRETPLHF. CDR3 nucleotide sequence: TGTGCCAGTAGTATAGATCTTCGGGAGACACCCCTCCACTTT.

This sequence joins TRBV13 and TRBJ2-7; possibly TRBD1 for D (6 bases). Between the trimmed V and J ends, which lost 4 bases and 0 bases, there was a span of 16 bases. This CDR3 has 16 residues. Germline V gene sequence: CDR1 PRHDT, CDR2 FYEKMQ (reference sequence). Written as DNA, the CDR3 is TGTGCCAGCAGCTACACCGGCCGACAGGCCTCCTACGAGCAGTACTTC. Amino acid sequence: CASSYTGRQASYEQYF.

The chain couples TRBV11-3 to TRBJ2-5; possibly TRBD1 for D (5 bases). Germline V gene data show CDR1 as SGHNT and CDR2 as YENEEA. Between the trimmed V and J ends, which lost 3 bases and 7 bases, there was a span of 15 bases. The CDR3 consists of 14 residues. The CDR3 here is CASSFLYRSLTQYF. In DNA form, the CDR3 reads TGTGCCAGCAGCTTTCTTTACAGGAGTTTGACCCAGTACTTC.

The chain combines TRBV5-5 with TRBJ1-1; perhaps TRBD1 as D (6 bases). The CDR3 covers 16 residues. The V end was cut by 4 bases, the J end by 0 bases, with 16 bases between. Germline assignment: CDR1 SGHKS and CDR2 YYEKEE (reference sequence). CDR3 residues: CASSPTGLEVNTEAFF. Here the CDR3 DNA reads TGTGCCAGCAGCCCAACAGGGTTAGAGGTGAACACTGAAGCTTTCTTT.

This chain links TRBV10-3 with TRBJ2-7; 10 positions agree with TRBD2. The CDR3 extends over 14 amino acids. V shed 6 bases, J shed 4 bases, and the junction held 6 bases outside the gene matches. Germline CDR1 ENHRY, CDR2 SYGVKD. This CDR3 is CAISAGTSVYEQYF. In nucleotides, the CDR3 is TGTGCCATCAGCGCCGGGACTAGCGTTTACGAGCAGTACTTC.

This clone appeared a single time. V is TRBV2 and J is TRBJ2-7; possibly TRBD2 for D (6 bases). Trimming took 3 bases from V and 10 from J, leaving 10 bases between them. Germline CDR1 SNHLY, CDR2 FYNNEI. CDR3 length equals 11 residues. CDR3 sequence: CASSELGLQYF. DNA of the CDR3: TGTGCCAGCAGTGAGTTGGGACTTCAGTACTTC.

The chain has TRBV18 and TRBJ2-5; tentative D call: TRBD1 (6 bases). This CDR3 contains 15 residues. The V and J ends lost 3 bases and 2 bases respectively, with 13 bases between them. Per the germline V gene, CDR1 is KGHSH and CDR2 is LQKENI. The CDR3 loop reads CASSPTSGQQETQYF. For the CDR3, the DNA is TGTGCCAGCTCACCGACCTCCGGACAGCAAGAGACCCAGTACTTC.

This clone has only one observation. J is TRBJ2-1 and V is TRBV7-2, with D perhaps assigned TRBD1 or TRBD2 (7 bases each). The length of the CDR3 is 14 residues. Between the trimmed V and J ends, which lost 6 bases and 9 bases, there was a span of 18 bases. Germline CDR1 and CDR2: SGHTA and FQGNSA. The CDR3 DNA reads TGTGCCAGCAGGACAGGGCCCGGGAGGAGTGAGCAGTTCTTC. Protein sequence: CASRTGPGRSEQFF.

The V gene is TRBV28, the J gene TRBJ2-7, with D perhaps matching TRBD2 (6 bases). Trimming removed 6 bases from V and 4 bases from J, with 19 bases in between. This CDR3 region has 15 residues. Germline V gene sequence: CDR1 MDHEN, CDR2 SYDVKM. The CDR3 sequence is CASSSHGGALYEQYF. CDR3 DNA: TGTGCCAGCAGCTCGCATGGAGGGGCCTTATACGAGCAGTACTTC.

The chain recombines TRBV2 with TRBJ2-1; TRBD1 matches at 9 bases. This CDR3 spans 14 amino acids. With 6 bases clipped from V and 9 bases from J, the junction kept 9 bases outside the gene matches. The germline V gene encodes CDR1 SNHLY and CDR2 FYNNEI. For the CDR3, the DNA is TGTGCCAGCAGCCCGGGACAGGGAGCGAGTGAGCAGTTCTTC. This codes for CASSPGQGASEQFF.